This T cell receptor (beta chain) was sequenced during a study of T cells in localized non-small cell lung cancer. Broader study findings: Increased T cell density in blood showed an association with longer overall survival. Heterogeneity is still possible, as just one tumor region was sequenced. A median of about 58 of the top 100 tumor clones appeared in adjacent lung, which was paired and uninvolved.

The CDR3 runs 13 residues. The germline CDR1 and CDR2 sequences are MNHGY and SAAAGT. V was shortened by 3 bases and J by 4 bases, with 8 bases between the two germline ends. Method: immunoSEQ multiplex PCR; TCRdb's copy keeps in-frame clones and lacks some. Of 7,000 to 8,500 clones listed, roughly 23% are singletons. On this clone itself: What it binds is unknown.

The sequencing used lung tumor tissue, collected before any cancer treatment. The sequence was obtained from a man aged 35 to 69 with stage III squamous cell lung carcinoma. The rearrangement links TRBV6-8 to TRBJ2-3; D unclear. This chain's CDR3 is CASSYRSSDTQYF. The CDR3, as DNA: TGTGCCAGCAGTTATAGGAGTTCAGATACGCAGTATTTT.